This T cell receptor (beta chain) came from a study of CD8+CD57+ T cells in acquired aplastic anemia. General study findings and limits: Patient and control CD8+ Simpson's diversity was not significantly different.

The CDR3 has 14 amino acids. The V end lost 2 bases, the J end lost 2 bases, and 9 bases lay between the germline ends. This clonotype has ten or more counts. Its antigen remains unidentified. Researchers used genomic DNA as the template to profile TCR beta VDJ and CDR3. MiXCR, run by TCRdb on the reads, gives a single entry per CDR3 protein. The sample consists of around 250,000 distinct CDR3 sequences, roughly three fifths of them appearing once. Sequenced sample: sorted CD4+, CD8+, or CD8+CD57+ T cells (not recorded which) from PBMCs. The source is a human donor with severe aplastic anemia or a healthy control (not recorded which). This sequence joins TRBV12-3 or TRBV12-4 and TRBJ2-5; unclear D gene. The CDR3, as DNA: TGTGCCAGCAGTTTAATCAGCATACAAGAGACCCAGTACTTC. Residues: CASSLISIQETQYF.